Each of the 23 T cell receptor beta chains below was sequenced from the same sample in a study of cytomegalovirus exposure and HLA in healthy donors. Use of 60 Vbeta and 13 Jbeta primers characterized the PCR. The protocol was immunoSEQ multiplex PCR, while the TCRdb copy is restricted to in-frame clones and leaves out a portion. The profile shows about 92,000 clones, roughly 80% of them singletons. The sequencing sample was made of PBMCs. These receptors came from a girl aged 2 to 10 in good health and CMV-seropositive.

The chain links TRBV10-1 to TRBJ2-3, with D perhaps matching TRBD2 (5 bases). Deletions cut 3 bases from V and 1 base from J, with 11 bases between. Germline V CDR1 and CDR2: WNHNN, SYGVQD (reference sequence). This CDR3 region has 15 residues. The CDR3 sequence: CASSEWESRTDTQYF. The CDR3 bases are TGCGCCAGCAGTGAATGGGAGTCTCGCACAGATACGCAGTATTTT.

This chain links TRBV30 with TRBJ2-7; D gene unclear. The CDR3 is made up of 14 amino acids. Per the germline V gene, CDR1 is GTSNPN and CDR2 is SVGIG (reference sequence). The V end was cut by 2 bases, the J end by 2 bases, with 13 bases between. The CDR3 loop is CAWSPARSPYEQYF. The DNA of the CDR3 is TGTGCCTGGAGTCCGGCTAGATCGCCCTACGAGCAGTACTTC.

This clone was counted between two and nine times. CDR3 nucleotides: TGCGCCAGCAGCGGAACAGGGTATGGCTACACCTTC. Protein: CASSGTGYGYTF. The chain joins TRBV5-1 to TRBJ1-2; TRBD1 is a possible D gene (6 bases). Per germline, CDR1 SGHRS and CDR2 YFSETQ. Trimming shortened V by 4 bases and J by 5 bases, and 9 bases separated the two germline ends. The CDR3 length is 12 residues.

The CDR3 DNA sequence: TGTGCCAGCAGTTACCGTAATCACTATGGCTACACCTTC. Translation: CASSYRNHYGYTF. J is TRBJ1-2 and V is TRBV6-5; D unresolved. CDR3 length: 13 residues. Germline CDR1 MNHEY, CDR2 SVGAGI. V shed 2 bases and J shed 3 bases, with 7 bases lying between them.

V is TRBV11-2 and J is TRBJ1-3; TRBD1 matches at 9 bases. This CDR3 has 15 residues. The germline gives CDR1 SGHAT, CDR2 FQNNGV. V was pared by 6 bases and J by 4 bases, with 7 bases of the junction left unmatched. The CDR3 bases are TGTGCCAGCAGACTCCCCGGACAGGGGGGAAACACCATATATTTT. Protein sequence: CASRLPGQGGNTIYF.

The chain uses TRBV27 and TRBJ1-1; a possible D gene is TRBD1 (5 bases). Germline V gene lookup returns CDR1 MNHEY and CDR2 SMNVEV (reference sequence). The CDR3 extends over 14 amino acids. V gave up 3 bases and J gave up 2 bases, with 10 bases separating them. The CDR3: CASSFYRTNTEAFF. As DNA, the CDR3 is TGTGCCAGCAGTTTCTACAGGACAAACACTGAAGCTTTCTTT.

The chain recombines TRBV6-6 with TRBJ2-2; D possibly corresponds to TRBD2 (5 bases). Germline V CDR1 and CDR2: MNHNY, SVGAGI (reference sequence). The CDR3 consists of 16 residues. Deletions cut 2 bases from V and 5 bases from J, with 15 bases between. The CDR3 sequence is CASSYASATGTGELFF. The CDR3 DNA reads TGTGCCAGCAGTTACGCTTCGGCTACGGGGACCGGGGAGCTGTTTTTT.

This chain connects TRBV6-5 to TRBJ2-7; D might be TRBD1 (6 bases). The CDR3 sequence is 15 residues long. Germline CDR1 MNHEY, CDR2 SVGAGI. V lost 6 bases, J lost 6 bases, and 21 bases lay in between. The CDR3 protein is CASSLKGTSPSEQYF. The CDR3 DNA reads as TGTGCCAGCAGCCTCAAGGGGACATCCCCTAGCGAGCAGTACTTC.

The CDR3 loop reads CASSLPGLAGAREQYF. CDR3 nucleotide sequence: TGTGCCAGCAGTTTACCGGGACTAGCGGGAGCTCGCGAGCAGTACTTC. V and J are TRBV28 and TRBJ2-7, with 14 nucleotides matching TRBD2. This CDR3 contains 16 residues. V was pared by 2 bases and J by 6 bases, with 6 bases of the junction left unmatched. Germline V lookup: CDR1 MDHEN, CDR2 SYDVKM.

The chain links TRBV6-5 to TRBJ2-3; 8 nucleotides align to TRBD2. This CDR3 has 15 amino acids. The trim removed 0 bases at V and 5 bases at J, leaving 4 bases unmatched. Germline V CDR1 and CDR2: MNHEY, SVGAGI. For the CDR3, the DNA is TGTGCCAGCAGTTACTCGGCAAGCGGGAGAGATACGCAGTATTTT. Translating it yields CASSYSASGRDTQYF.

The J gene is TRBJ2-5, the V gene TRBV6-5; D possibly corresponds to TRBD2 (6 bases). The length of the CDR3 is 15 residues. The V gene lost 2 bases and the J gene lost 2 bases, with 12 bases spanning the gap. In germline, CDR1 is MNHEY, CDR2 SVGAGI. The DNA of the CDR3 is TGTGCCAGCAGTTACCGGGGGAGCGTTCAAGAGACCCAGTACTTC. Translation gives CASSYRGSVQETQYF.

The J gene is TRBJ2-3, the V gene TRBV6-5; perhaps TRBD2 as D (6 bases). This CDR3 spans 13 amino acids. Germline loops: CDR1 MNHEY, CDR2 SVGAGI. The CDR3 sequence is CAVWETRRDTQYF. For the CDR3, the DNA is TGTGCTGTATGGGAGACTAGGAGGGATACGCAGTATTTT.

CDR3 sequence reads: CATSRGGGTYEQYF. The CDR3 DNA follows: TGTGCCACCAGCAGAGGGGGGGGGACCTACGAGCAGTACTTC. This sequence joins TRBV15 and TRBJ2-7; 7 bases match TRBD2. This CDR3 is 14 amino acids long. From germline, CDR1 is LNHNV and CDR2 YYDKDF (reference sequence). V was clipped by 1 base and J by 2 bases; unmatched bases: 2.

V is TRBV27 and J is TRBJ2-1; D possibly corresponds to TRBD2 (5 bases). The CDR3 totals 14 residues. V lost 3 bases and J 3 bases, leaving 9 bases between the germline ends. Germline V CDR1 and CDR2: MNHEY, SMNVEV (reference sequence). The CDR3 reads CASSFLDFYNEQFF. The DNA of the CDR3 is TGTGCCAGCAGTTTCTTGGACTTCTACAATGAGCAGTTCTTC.

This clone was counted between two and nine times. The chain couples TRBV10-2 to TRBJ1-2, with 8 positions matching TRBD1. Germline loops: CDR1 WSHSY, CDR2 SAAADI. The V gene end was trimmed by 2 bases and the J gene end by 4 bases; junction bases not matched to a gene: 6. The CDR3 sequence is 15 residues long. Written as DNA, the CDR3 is TGCGCCAGCAGTGAGCTAGGACAGGGCTTCTATGGCTACACCTTC. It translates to CASSELGQGFYGYTF.

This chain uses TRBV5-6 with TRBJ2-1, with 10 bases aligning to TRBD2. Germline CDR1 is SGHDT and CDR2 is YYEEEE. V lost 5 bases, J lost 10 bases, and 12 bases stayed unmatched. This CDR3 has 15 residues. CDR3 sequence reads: CASRPGLAGEGEQFF. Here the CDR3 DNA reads TGTGCCAGCAGGCCTGGGCTAGCGGGAGAAGGAGAGCAGTTCTTC.

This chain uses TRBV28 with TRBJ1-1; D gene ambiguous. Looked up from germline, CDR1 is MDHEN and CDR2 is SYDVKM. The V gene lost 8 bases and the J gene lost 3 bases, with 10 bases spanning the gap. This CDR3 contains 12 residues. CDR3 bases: TGTGCCAGCCCCCTTCTTTACACTGAAGCTTTCTTT. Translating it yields CASPLLYTEAFF.

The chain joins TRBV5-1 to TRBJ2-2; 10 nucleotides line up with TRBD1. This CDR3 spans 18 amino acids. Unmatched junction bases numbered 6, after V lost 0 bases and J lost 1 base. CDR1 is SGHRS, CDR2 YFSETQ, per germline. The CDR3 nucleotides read TGCGCCAGCAGCTTGGCACGACAGGGGGCGGGGAACACCGGGGAGCTGTTTTTT. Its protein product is CASSLARQGAGNTGELFF.

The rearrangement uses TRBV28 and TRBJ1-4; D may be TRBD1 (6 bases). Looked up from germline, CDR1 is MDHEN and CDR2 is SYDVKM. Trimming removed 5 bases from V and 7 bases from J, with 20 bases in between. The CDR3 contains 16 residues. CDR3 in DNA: TGTGCCAGCAGTCTCAGCCGACAGGATGGATTTGAAAAACTGTTTTTT. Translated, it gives CASSLSRQDGFEKLFF.

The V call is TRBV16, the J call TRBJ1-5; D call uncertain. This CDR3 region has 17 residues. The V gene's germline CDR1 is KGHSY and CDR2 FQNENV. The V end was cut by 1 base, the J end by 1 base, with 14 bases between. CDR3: CASSQFPPWQSNQPQHF. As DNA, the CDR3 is TGTGCCAGCAGCCAATTCCCTCCTTGGCAGAGCAATCAGCCCCAGCATTTT.

The CDR3 DNA follows: TGTGCCAGCAGTGAAGCGCGGTGGAGTTTCGCCTACAATGAGCAGTTCTTC. It translates to CASSEARWSFAYNEQFF. The chain is built from TRBV6-1 and TRBJ2-1; D unresolved. V dropped 0 bases and J dropped 2 bases, with 14 bases sitting between them. The germline CDR1 and CDR2 sequences are MNHNS and SASEGT. The CDR3 has 17 amino acids.

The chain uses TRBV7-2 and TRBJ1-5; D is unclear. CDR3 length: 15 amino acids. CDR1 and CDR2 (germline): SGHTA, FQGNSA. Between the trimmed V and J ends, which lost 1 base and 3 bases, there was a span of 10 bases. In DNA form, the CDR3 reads TGTGCCAGCAGCTTAGGGGCCTTATACAATCAGCCCCAGCATTTT. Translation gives CASSLGALYNQPQHF.

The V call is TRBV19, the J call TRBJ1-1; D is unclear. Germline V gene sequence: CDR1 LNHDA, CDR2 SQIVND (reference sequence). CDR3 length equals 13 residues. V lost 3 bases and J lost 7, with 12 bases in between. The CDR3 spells CASSMAGYSEAFF. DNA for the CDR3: TGTGCCAGTAGTATGGCGGGGTATAGTGAAGCTTTCTTT.